Below are 22 T cell receptor beta chains sequenced from a single sample in a study of PD-1 blockade in classical Hodgkin lymphoma. Autologous stem cell transplantation was followed by relapse in every patient, and brentuximab vedotin exposure varied. Assay: immunoSEQ multiplex PCR; the TCRdb copy retains only in-frame clones and omits some. The profile shows some 96,000 clones, roughly 76% of them singletons. Source: peripheral blood mononuclear cells (PBMCs), taken before the second cycle of nivolumab. These receptors originate from a human donor with classical Hodgkin lymphoma.

V is TRBV19 and J is TRBJ2-7; TRBD1 or TRBD2 may be the D gene (5 bases each). From germline, CDR1 is LNHDA and CDR2 SQIVND (reference sequence). The CDR3 covers 14 residues. Trimming pared 7 bases from V and 6 bases from J, leaving 19 bases between. CDR3 in DNA: TGTGCCAGTACCCAACGGGGACGGGCGGGCGAGCAGTACTTC. It translates to CASTQRGRAGEQYF.

The J gene is TRBJ1-3, the V gene TRBV23-1, with 7 bases identical to TRBD1. TRBV23-1 belongs to the ORF category, with a function that is uncertain. This CDR3 is built from 19 residues. With 1 base clipped from V and 0 bases from J, the junction kept 12 bases outside the gene matches. CDR3 coding DNA: TGCGCCAGCAGTCAATTCGGACAGGCCCGCACCCTCTCTGGAAACACCATATATTTT. It encodes CASSQFGQARTLSGNTIYF.

The rearrangement links TRBV9 to TRBJ1-2; tentatively, D is TRBD1 (6 bases). V gave up 0 bases and J gave up 2 bases, with 8 bases separating them. The CDR3 is 14 residues long. The V gene's germline CDR1 is SGDLS and CDR2 YYNGEE. This chain's CDR3 is CASSVGGQNYGYTF. The CDR3 DNA follows: TGTGCCAGCAGCGTAGGTGGACAGAACTATGGCTACACCTTC.

The V and J genes are TRBV28 and TRBJ1-5, with D possibly matching TRBD1 (5 bases). Germline CDR1 is MDHEN and CDR2 is SYDVKM. Trimming shortened V by 1 base and J by 8 bases, and 15 bases separated the two germline ends. The CDR3 sequence is 15 residues long. The CDR3 is CASSLYTAVGEPQHF. The DNA of the CDR3 is TGTGCCAGCAGTTTATATACCGCCGTGGGGGAGCCCCAGCATTTT.

This sequence joins TRBV30 and TRBJ1-1; no clear D gene. With 1 base removed from V and 1 base from J, the gap between germline ends came to 7 bases. In germline, CDR1 is GTSNPN, CDR2 SVGIG (reference sequence). This CDR3 is 13 amino acids long. Written as DNA, the CDR3 is TGTGCCTGGAGTGAACAGCCGAACACTGAAGCTTTCTTT. It specifies CAWSEQPNTEAFF.

The J gene is TRBJ1-4, the V gene TRBV5-5; D may be TRBD1 (6 bases). Trimming shortened V by 4 bases and J by 7 bases, and 11 bases separated the two germline ends. CDR1 is SGHKS and CDR2 is YYEKEE in the germline V gene (reference sequence). The CDR3 sequence is 13 residues long. The CDR3 region has the DNA TGTGCCAGCAGCCCAGGGGTCGGTGAAAAACTGTTTTTT. As protein: CASSPGVGEKLFF.

This chain uses TRBV2 with TRBJ2-7; TRBD2 aligns across 12 bases. With 7 bases clipped from V and 5 bases from J, the junction kept 9 bases outside the gene matches. There are 15 residues in the CDR3. The germline gives CDR1 SNHLY, CDR2 FYNNEI. The CDR3 DNA sequence: TGTGCCAGCACCCGGCTCCTAGCGGGAGGGCACGAGCAGTACTTC. Its translation: CASTRLLAGGHEQYF.

This clone was found many times. Other DNA sequences in this specimen translate into the identical CDR3. This rearrangement joins TRBV19 to TRBJ1-1, with D hard to call. The germline V and J ends were trimmed by 1 base and 4 bases, with 10 bases remaining between them. The germline V gene encodes CDR1 LNHDA and CDR2 SQIVND (reference sequence). This CDR3 has 14 residues. CDR3 amino acids: CASSIVGMRTEAFF. DNA for the CDR3: TGTGCCAGTAGTATAGTTGGAATGCGCACTGAAGCTTTCTTT.

The chain has TRBV4-2 and TRBJ2-5, with D possibly matching TRBD2 (5 bases). Germline V gives CDR1 LGHNA, CDR2 YNFKEQ. The CDR3 spans 13 residues. V lost 1 base and J lost 3, with 6 bases in between. In nucleotides, the CDR3 is TGTGCCAGCAGCCAAGTGGGAGAAGAGACCCAGTACTTC. Translation: CASSQVGEETQYF.

The rearrangement joins TRBV5-6 to TRBJ2-3; the D call may be TRBD1 or TRBD2 (5 bases each). The CDR3 length is 13 residues. Germline V lookup: CDR1 SGHDT, CDR2 YYEEEE. V was cut by 0 bases and J by 4 bases, with 6 bases left in between. The CDR3 loop is CASSLAGPDTQYF. The CDR3 DNA is TGTGCCAGCAGCTTGGCGGGGCCAGATACGCAGTATTTT. The full variable domain, its missing parts supplied by reference TRBV5-6 and TRBJ2-3, is DAGVTQSPTHLIKTRGQQVTLRCSPKSGHDTVSWYQQALGQGPQFIFQYYEEEERQRGNFPDRFSGHQFPNYSSELNVNALLLGDSALYLCASSLAGPDTQYFGPGTRLTVL.

V is TRBV9 and J is TRBJ2-7; no firm D call. Trimming shortened V by 0 bases and J by 7 bases, and 14 bases separated the two germline ends. The CDR3 length is 14 residues. The germline V gene encodes CDR1 SGDLS and CDR2 YYNGEE. The CDR3: CASSVGVGSREQYF. CDR3 bases: TGTGCCAGCAGCGTAGGCGTGGGATCGAGGGAGCAGTACTTC.

V is TRBV7-2 and J is TRBJ2-5; 12 bases are shared with TRBD2. This CDR3 is built from 16 residues. V lost 8 bases, J lost 4 bases, and 11 bases stayed unmatched. The germline gives CDR1 SGHTA, CDR2 FQGNSA. CDR3 bases: TGTGCCAGCGGGGGGCAGTCGGGACTAGCGGGAGAGACCCAGTACTTC. It codes for CASGGQSGLAGETQYF.

This clone was recorded once. The chain recombines TRBV19 with TRBJ2-2; weak D call: TRBD1 (5 bases). Trimming took off 5 bases at V and 7 bases at J, with 14 bases between the two ends. Germline V gene sequence: CDR1 LNHDA, CDR2 SQIVND (reference sequence). The CDR3 covers 14 residues. CDR3 DNA sequence: TGTGCCAGTAGTCCCCAGGGTTGGGGCGGGGAGCTGTTTTTT. It specifies CASSPQGWGGELFF.

The rearrangement uses TRBV7-9 and TRBJ2-5, with 13 bases aligning to TRBD2. The V and J ends lost 1 base and 4 bases, in that order; junction bases with no gene match: 6. Looked up from germline, CDR1 is SEHNR and CDR2 is FQNEAQ (reference sequence). This CDR3 comprises 17 residues. In DNA form, the CDR3 reads TGTGCCAGCAGCTTAGGTCGACTAGCGGGAGGTCGAGAGACCCAGTACTTC. Its protein product is CASSLGRLAGGRETQYF.

The V and J genes are TRBV7-6 and TRBJ1-4; no clear D. The CDR3 contains 15 residues. Per germline, CDR1 SGHVS and CDR2 FNYEAQ. V was cut by 3 bases and J by 5 bases, with 13 bases left in between. CDR3 amino acids: CASSLGGWGNEKLFF. CDR3 nucleotide sequence: TGTGCCAGCAGCTTGGGCGGATGGGGAAATGAAAAACTGTTTTTT.

CDR3 sequence reads: CASSQGTRGGYTF. In DNA form, the CDR3 reads TGCGCCAGCAGCCAAGGAACGCGGGGCGGCTACACCTTC. The chain links TRBV4-1 to TRBJ1-2, with D tentatively TRBD1 (5 bases). The CDR3 loop spans 13 amino acids. Germline-derived CDR1 and CDR2 are MGHRA and YSYEKL. Trimming took 1 base from V and 8 from J, leaving 11 bases between them.

This chain joins TRBV1 and TRBJ1-4. TRBV1 is a pseudogene. This CDR3 is built from 14 residues. In DNA, the CDR3 is TGCACCAGCAGCCCCCCCTTACGGGTGGAAAAACTGTTTTTT. Translating gives CTSSPPLRVEKLFF.

This clone is medium-sized in the sample. This chain joins TRBV2 and TRBJ1-2, with TRBD1 as a possible D gene (6 bases). Per germline, CDR1 SNHLY and CDR2 FYNNEI. CDR3 length: 14 residues. The germline V and J ends were trimmed by 1 base and 4 bases, with 10 bases remaining between them. CDR3 in amino acids: CASSEGGAGYGYTF. CDR3 nucleotides: TGTGCCAGCAGTGAAGGGGGGGCTGGCTATGGCTACACCTTC.

V is TRBV5-1 and J is TRBJ2-7, with D maybe TRBD1 (6 bases). The CDR3 runs 14 residues. Trimming shortened V by 7 bases and J by 0 bases, and 14 bases separated the two germline ends. CDR1 and CDR2 from the germline V gene are SGHRS and YFSETQ. The CDR3 DNA reads as TGCGCCAGCGCCGGGACACTAAGCTCCTACGAGCAGTACTTC. This gives the protein CASAGTLSSYEQYF.

In its sample, this clone was seen a few times. V and J are TRBV7-8 and TRBJ1-2; D is uncertain. This CDR3 has 14 amino acids. Between the trimmed V and J ends, which lost 7 bases and 4 bases, there was a span of 16 bases. Germline-derived CDR1 and CDR2 are SGHVS and FQNEAQ. The CDR3: CASTSGGVGYGYTF. In nucleotides, the CDR3 is TGTGCCAGCACCTCGGGAGGCGTCGGCTATGGCTACACCTTC.

V usage is TRBV19 and J usage is TRBJ2-3; D is unclear. The CDR3 is made up of 14 amino acids. Trimming removed 2 bases at V and 1 base at J, with 7 bases between. The V gene's germline CDR1 is LNHDA and CDR2 SQIVND (reference sequence). The CDR3: CASSINRRTDTQYF. In nucleotides, the CDR3 is TGTGCCAGTAGTATAAACCGGCGCACAGATACGCAGTATTTT.

The gene calls are TRBV19 and TRBJ2-7; the D gene is possibly TRBD2 (6 bases). Trimming shortened V by 5 bases and J by 1 base, and 15 bases separated the two germline ends. CDR1 LNHDA and CDR2 SQIVND come from the germline V gene (reference sequence). This CDR3 comprises 15 residues. For the CDR3, the DNA is TGTGCCAGTAGTTGGGACGGGAGTGGGTCCTACGAGCAGTACTTC. This encodes CASSWDGSGSYEQYF.